Sequencing of this T cell receptor (beta chain) was carried out in a study of Graves' ophthalmopathy and Graves' hyperthyroidism. Overall study findings and caveats: This model predicted ophthalmopathy progression (sensitivity roughly 70%, specificity 72% to 85%).

CDR3 length: 16 residues. Trimming cost V 6 bases and J 5 bases; bases outside gene matches: 10. Germline V gives CDR1 MDHEN, CDR2 SYDVKM. The TCR beta CDR3 regions underwent amplification from RNA transcripts. An initial RT-PCR round employing HTBI primers preceded a second-round multiplex PCR. TCRdb reprocessed the multiplex PCR reads via MiXCR and lists one record per CDR3 protein. The table lists approximately 500,000 distinct CDR3 sequences, approximately 15% of them singletons. This clonotype was counted many times. As yet, its antigen is unknown. This TCR was sampled from a young woman with Graves' ophthalmopathy. The rearrangement uses TRBV28 and TRBJ1-1; 12 bases agree with TRBD1. The specimen was blood. CDR3 in amino acids: CASSGGTGGGGTEAFF. The DNA of the CDR3 is TGTGCCAGCAGCGGGGGGACAGGGGGCGGGGGTACTGAAGCTTTCTTT.